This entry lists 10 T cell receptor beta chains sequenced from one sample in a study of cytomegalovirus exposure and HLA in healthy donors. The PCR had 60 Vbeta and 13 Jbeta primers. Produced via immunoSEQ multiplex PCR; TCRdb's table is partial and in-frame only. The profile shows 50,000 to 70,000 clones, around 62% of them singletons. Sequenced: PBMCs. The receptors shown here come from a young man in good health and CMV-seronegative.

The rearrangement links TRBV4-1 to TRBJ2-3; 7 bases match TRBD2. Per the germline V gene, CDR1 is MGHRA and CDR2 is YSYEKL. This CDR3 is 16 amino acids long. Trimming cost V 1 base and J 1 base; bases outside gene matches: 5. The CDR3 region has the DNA TGCGCCAGCAGCCAAGTTGGGCGGGAGCGCACAGATACGCAGTATTTT. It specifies CASSQVGRERTDTQYF.

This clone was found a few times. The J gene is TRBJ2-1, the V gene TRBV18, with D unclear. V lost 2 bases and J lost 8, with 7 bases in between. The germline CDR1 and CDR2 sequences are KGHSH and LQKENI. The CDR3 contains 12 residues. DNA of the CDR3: TGTGCCAGCTCACCAATCCTAGATGAGCAGTTCTTC. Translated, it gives CASSPILDEQFF.

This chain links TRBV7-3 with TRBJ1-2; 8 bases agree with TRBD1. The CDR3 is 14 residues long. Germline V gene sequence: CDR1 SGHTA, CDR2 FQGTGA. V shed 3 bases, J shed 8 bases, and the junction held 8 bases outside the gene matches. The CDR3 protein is CASSFAGGAGGYTF. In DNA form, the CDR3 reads TGTGCCAGCAGCTTCGCAGGGGGCGCGGGGGGCTACACCTTC.

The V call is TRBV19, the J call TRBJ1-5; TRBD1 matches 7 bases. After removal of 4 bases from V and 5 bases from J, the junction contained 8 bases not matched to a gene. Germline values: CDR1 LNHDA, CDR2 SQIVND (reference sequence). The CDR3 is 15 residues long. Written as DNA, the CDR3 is TGTGCCAGTAGTACCAGGACAGGTTCTCATCAGCCCCAGCATTTT. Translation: CASSTRTGSHQPQHF.

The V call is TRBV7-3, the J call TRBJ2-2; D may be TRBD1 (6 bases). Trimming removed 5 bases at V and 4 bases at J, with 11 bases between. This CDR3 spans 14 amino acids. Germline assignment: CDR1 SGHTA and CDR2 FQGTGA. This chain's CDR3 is CASSQGRGTGELFF. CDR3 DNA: TGTGCCAGCAGCCAAGGCAGGGGCACCGGGGAGCTGTTTTTT.

The DNA of the CDR3 is TGTGCCAGCAGTGACTCGGGACAAAACACCGGGGAGCTGTTTTTT. Its protein product is CASSDSGQNTGELFF. The chain is built from TRBV6-4 and TRBJ2-2; the D gene is possibly TRBD1 (6 bases). The CDR3 sequence is 15 residues long. Trimming shortened V by 0 bases and J by 2 bases, and 7 bases separated the two germline ends. Looked up from germline, CDR1 is MRHNA and CDR2 is SNTAGT.

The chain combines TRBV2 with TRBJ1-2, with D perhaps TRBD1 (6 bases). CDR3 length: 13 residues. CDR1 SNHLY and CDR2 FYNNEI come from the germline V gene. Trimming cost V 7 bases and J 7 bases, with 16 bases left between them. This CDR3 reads CASTGGAPGGYTF. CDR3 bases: TGTGCCAGCACGGGGGGCGCCCCGGGTGGCTACACCTTC.

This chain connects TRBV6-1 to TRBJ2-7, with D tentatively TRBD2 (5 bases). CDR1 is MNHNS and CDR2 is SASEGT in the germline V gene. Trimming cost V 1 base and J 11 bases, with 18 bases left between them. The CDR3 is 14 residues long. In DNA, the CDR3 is TGTGCCAGCAGTGAAGAAAGGGCTAGCAAGTTGAAGTACTTC. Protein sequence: CASSEERASKLKYF.

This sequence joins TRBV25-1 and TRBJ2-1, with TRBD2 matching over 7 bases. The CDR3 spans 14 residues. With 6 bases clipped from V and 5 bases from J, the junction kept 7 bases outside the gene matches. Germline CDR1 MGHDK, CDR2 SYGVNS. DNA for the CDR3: TGTGCCAGCAGGGGAGGGCATAGAGACAATGAGCAGTTCTTC. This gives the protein CASRGGHRDNEQFF.

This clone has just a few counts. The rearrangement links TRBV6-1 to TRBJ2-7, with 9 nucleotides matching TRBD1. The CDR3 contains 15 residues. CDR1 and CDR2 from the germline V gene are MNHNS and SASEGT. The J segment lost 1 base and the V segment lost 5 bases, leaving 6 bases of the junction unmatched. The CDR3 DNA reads TGTGCCAGCAGTAGCGGGACAGGGTTTTCCTACGAGCAGTACTTC. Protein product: CASSSGTGFSYEQYF.